The sample holds many counts of the clone carrying this T cell receptor (beta chain). As originally analysed: The authors used CDR3 differences across clinicopathological groups to build a distant-metastasis classifier for papillary thyroid cancer. MiXCR was used by TCRdb to re-call the PCR reads. Clone size and V and J calls follow TCRdb, not the original study. This sample has several thousand clones, with roughly 14% found just once. Each patient came to thyroid surgery without any prior treatment (of any kind). This sample was included in a study of metastatic and nonmetastatic thyroid tumors. V lost 2 bases and J lost 2, with 10 bases in between. Germline CDR1 and CDR2: KGHSH and LQKENI. The CDR3 is made up of 14 amino acids.

This chain links TRBV18 with TRBJ2-7; D remains ambiguous. Sequenced material: blood. The receptor comes from a female donor with papillary thyroid cancer or a benign thyroid nodule (not recorded which). Some clones in this sample may be carry-over from other donors' samples. The DNA of the CDR3 is TGTGCCAGCTCACCAGCTACAGTACCCTACGAGCAGTACTTC. It specifies CASSPATVPYEQYF.